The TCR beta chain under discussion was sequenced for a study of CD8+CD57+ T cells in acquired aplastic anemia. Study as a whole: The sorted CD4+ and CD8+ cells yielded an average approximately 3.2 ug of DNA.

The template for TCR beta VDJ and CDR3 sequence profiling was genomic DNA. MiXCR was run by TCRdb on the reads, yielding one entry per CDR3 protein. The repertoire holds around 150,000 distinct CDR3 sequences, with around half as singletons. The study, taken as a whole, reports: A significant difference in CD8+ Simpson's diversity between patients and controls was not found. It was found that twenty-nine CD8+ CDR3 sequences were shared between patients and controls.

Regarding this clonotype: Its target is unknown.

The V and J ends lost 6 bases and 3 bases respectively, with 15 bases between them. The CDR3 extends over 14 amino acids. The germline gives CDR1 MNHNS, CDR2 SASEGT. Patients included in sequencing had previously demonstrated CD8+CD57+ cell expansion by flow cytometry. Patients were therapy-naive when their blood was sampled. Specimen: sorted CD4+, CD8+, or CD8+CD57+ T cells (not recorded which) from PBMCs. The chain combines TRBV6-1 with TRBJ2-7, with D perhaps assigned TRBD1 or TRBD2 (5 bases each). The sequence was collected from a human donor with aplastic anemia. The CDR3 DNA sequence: TGTGCCAGCAGAACGGGACCTCCTGGCTACGAGCAGTACTTC. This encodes CASRTGPPGYEQYF.